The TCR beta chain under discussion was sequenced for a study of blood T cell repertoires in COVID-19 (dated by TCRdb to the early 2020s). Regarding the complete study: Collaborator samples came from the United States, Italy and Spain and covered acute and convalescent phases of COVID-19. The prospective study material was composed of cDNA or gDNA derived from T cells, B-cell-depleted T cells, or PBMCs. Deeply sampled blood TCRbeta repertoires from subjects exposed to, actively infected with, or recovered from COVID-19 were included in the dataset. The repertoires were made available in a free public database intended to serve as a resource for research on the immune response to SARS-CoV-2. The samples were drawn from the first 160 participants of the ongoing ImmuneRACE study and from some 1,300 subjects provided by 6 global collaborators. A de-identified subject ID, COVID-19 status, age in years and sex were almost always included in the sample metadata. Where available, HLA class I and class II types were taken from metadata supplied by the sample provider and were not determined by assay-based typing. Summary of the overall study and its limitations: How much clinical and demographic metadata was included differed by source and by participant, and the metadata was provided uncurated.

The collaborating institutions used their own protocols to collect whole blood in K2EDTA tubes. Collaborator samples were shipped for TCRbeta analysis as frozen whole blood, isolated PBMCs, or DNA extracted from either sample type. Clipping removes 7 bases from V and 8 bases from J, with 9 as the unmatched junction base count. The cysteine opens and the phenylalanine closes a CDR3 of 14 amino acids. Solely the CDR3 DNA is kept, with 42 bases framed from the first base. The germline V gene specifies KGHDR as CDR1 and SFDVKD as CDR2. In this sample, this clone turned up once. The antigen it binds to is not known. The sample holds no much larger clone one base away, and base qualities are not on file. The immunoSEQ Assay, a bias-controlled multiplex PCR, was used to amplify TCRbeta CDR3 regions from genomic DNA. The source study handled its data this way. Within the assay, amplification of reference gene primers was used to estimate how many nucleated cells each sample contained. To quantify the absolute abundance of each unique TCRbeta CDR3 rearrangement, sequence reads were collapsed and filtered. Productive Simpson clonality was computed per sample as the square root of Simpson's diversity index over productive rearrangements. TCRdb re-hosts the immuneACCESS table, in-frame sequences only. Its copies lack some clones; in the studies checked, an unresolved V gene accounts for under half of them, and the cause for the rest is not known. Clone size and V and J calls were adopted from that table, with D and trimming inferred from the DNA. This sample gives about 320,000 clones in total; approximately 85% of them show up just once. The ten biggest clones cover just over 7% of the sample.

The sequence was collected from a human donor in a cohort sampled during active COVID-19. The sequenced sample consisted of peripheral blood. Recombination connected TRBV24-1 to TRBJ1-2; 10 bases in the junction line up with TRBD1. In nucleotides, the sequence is TGTGCCACCAGCCCTCCCGGGACAGGGGACGGCTACACCTTC. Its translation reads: CATSPPGTGDGYTF.